One and the same sample provided the 14 T cell receptor beta chains below, sequenced in a study of human T cells and chemical hapten exposure. One entry per CDR3 protein, called by TCRdb with MiXCR from the RACE reads. In the table there are roughly 64,000 distinct CDR3 sequences, approximately 11% of which are singletons. Time point indicated: pre-sensitization, week 0. Regarding treatment: therapeutic diphenylcyclopropenone sensitization with weekly scalp DPC. Specimen: whole blood, collected in connection with sensitization to the hapten diphenylcyclopropenone (DPC). These receptors were collected from a woman in her 40s with alopecia areata. Some clones in this sample may be carry-over from other donors' samples.

Many counts were recorded for this clonotype. The CDR3 loop reads CASRWTASPGGSGGYTF. The DNA for the CDR3 is TGTGCCAGTAGATGGACAGCCTCCCCGGGCGGATCAGGAGGCTACACCTTC. The rearrangement uses TRBV19 and TRBJ1-2, with D possibly matching TRBD1 (6 bases). This CDR3 spans 17 amino acids. CDR1 LNHDA and CDR2 SQIVND come from the germline V gene (reference sequence). V was shortened by 6 bases and J by 8 bases, with 28 bases between the two germline ends. The complete variable domain, with remaining parts taken from reference TRBV19 and TRBJ1-2, reads DGGITQSPKYLFRKEGQNVTLSCEQNLNHDAMYWYRQDPGQGLRLIYYSQIVNDFQKGDIAEGYSVSREKKESFPLTVTSAQKNPTAFYLCASRWTASPGGSGGYTFGSGTRLTVV.

V gene TRBV10-3 combines with J gene TRBJ2-7; tentatively, D is TRBD1 (6 bases). Germline values: CDR1 ENHRY, CDR2 SYGVKD. V was pared by 7 bases and J by 0 bases, with 16 bases between. The CDR3 is made up of 15 amino acids. This CDR3 is CAITKTGAHSYEQYF. DNA of the CDR3: TGTGCCATCACTAAGACAGGTGCCCACTCCTACGAGCAGTACTTC.

This clonotype has just a few counts. The rearrangement links TRBV2 to TRBJ2-2; TRBD1 aligns across 9 bases. The CDR3 sequence is 15 residues long. V dropped 1 base and J dropped 6; count of bases not matched to a gene: 3. CDR1 and CDR2 (germline): SNHLY, FYNNEI. CDR3 sequence reads: CASSEVGTGSGELFF. The CDR3 DNA reads TGTGCCAGCAGTGAAGTGGGGACAGGGTCCGGGGAGCTGTTTTTT.

V usage is TRBV6-6 and J usage is TRBJ2-5; D may be TRBD1 (6 bases). Deletions cut 0 bases from V and 5 bases from J, with 10 bases between. The CDR3 sequence is 14 residues long. CDR1 and CDR2 from the germline V gene are MNHNY and SVGAGI (reference sequence). CDR3 residues: CASSYSVRGETQYF. CDR3 nucleotide sequence: TGTGCCAGCAGTTACTCGGTCAGGGGCGAGACCCAGTACTTC.

This clonotype was found many times. The chain couples TRBV19 to TRBJ1-2, with D unclear. CDR1 is LNHDA, CDR2 SQIVND, per germline (reference sequence). CDR3 length: 15 residues. V shed 4 bases and J shed 2 bases, with 14 bases lying between them. CDR3: CASSTRGHGNYGYTF. CDR3 nucleotides: TGTGCCAGTAGTACCCGCGGGCATGGGAACTATGGCTACACCTTC.

The table lists this clonotype with a few counts. CDR3 nucleotide sequence: TGTGCCAGCTCACCAACGGCTGCTAGCACAGATACGCAGTATTTT. This gives the protein CASSPTAASTDTQYF. The rearrangement links TRBV18 to TRBJ2-3; D gene uncertain. The germline gives CDR1 KGHSH, CDR2 LQKENI. The CDR3 sequence is 15 residues long. The ends were cut back, 2 bases at V and 0 bases at J, with 9 bases in the middle.

This clonotype has only a few counts. This sequence joins TRBV4-3 and TRBJ1-2, with TRBD1 identical over 9 bases. Germline lookup yields CDR1 LGHNA and CDR2 YSLEER. This CDR3 is built from 14 residues. J lost 7 bases, V lost 2 bases, and 5 bases had no gene match. CDR3 residues: CASSQTTGGVGYTF. For the CDR3, the DNA is TGCGCCAGCAGCCAAACAACAGGGGGCGTTGGCTACACCTTC.

This clonotype appeared many times. This CDR3 is CASSPSGSPLNEQFF. The CDR3 DNA reads TGTGCCAGCTCACCGAGCGGGAGCCCCCTAAATGAGCAGTTCTTC. The chain carries TRBV18 and TRBJ2-1; 8 nucleotides line up with TRBD2. The V segment lost 3 bases and the J segment 7 bases; nucleotides outside the gene matches: 8. The germline CDR1 and CDR2 sequences are KGHSH and LQKENI. The CDR3 runs to 15 residues.

This clonotype has at least ten counts. The chain is built from TRBV20-1 and TRBJ2-7, with D perhaps TRBD1 (5 bases). Trimming cost V 5 bases and J 0 bases, with 14 bases left between them. The CDR3 is 14 residues long. Germline values: CDR1 DFQATT, CDR2 SNEGSKA (reference sequence). This chain's CDR3 is CSALSPRDSYEQYF. The DNA of the CDR3 is TGCAGTGCTTTATCCCCCAGGGACTCCTACGAGCAGTACTTC.

This clonotype was observed at least ten times. The CDR3 reads CASSVTSGGAVSYEQYF. Written as DNA, the CDR3 is TGTGCCAGCAGCGTAACTAGCGGGGGGGCCGTATCCTACGAGCAGTACTTC. The V and J genes are TRBV6-2 or TRBV6-3 and TRBJ2-7; 13 bases map to TRBD2. Trimming cost V 6 bases and J 1 base; bases outside gene matches: 9. The CDR3 is 17 amino acids. Germline V gene sequence: CDR1 MNHEY, CDR2 SVGEGT.

This clonotype was observed many times. V and J are TRBV6-4 and TRBJ1-6, with TRBD1 matching 7 bases. The CDR3 consists of 13 residues. The trim removed 4 bases at V and 7 bases at J, leaving 1 base unmatched. Germline-derived CDR1 and CDR2 are MRHNA and SNTAGT. The CDR3 nucleotides are TGTGCCAGCAGTGCACAGGGGAATTCACCCCTCCACTTT. The encoded protein is CASSAQGNSPLHF.

This clonotype occurred a few times. This chain joins TRBV12-2 and TRBJ1-4; the table's TRBD1 call for D was not verified on the DNA. TRBV12-2 represents a pseudogene. This CDR3 is 12 amino acids long. CDR3 nucleotides: TGTGCTTTCCCAACAATCGGGGACACACTGTTTTTT. Translation gives CAFPTIGDTLFF.

A few counts support this clonotype. This chain links TRBV11-2 with TRBJ2-7, with 8 bases aligning to TRBD2. CDR1 SGHAT and CDR2 FQNNGV come from the germline V gene. The CDR3 spans 16 residues. V gave up 1 base and J gave up 3 bases; unmatched junction bases: 8. CDR3 DNA: TGTGCCAGCAGCTTAGGCTCGCGGGGGGTCCTCTACGAGCAGTACTTC. It translates to CASSLGSRGVLYEQYF.

The genes are TRBV28 and TRBJ2-7, with D perhaps matching TRBD2 (5 bases). This CDR3 is 15 amino acids long. The germline gives CDR1 MDHEN, CDR2 SYDVKM. V gave up 6 bases and J gave up 2 bases, with 17 bases separating them. Here the CDR3 DNA reads TGTGCCAGCAGGGTTAGTTTTGCGGGCCCCTACGAGCAGTACTTC. Translation: CASRVSFAGPYEQYF.